This T cell receptor (beta chain) is from a study of post-analysis software for immune sequencing data. Study-level background: Clinical courses comprised relapsing-remitting, secondary progressive and progressive-relapsing multiple sclerosis. The study, taken as a whole, reports: Patients had higher frequencies than controls of a few TRBV segments, including TRBV5-6, TRBV5-1 and TRBV20-1.

Unique molecular identifiers were carried by the TCR beta cDNA libraries. In TCRdb, the PCR reads were re-called with MiXCR into one record per CDR3 protein. The sample consists of some 700,000 distinct CDR3 sequences, over 45% of them appearing once. Only one count was recorded for this clonotype. Its antigen is unknown. Germline V gene sequence: CDR1 SQVTM, CDR2 ANQGSEA. V lost 2 bases and J 2 bases, leaving 5 bases between the germline ends. CDR3 length: 12 residues. Sequencing was performed on blood. The rearrangement links TRBV29-1 to TRBJ2-3; D not resolved. This TCR was recovered from a girl aged 2-9 years with multiple sclerosis. This CDR3 reads CSVELITDTQYF. The CDR3 DNA reads TGCAGCGTTGAACTTATCACAGATACGCAGTATTTT.